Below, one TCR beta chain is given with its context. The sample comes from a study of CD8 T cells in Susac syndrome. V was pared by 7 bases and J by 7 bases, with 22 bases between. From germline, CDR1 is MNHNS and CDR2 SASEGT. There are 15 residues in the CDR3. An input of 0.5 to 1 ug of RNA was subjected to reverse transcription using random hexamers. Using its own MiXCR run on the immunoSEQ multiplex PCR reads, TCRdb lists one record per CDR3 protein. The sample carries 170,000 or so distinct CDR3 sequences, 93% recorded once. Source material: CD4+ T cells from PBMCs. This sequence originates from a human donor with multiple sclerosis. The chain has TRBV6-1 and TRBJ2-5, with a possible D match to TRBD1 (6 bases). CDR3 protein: CASKRDRALGATQYF. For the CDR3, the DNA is TGTGCCAGCAAAAGGGACCGTGCTCTGGGGGCGACCCAGTACTTC.